A selection of T cell receptor beta chains follows, all from one sample in a study of early T cells in non-severe SARS-CoV-2 infection. TCRdb re-analysed the 5' RACE reads in MiXCR, keeping a single row per CDR3 protein. The sample has around 61,000 distinct CDR3 sequences; around 12% are singletons. Sequencing was carried out using whole blood. Every receptor here comes from an adult who was a healthcare worker with PCR-confirmed SARS-CoV-2 infection or an uninfected control (not recorded which). Both conserved end residues are part of each CDR3. A D gene is named only where the DNA matches it firmly.

v_call	j_call	d_call	cdr3_aa
TRBV2	TRBJ1-1	.	CASKFGEVARWAEAFF
TRBV6-5	TRBJ2-3	.	CASSFGPVTDTQYF
TRBV5-1	TRBJ1-1	.	CASSSAGEAFF
TRBV13	TRBJ2-5	.	CASSFITAGVGTQYF
TRBV12-3/TRBV12-4	TRBJ2-1	TRBD2	CASSPPRRGGVNEQFF
TRBV6-6	TRBJ2-7	.	CASGSYEQYF
TRBV28	TRBJ2-5	.	CASTPHRMRQETQYF
TRBV6-6	TRBJ1-5	.	CASTIRSNQPQHF
TRBV5-1	TRBJ2-7	TRBD2	CASSLMGGSSYEQYF
TRBV6-1	TRBJ1-2	.	CASSEALPDGYTF
TRBV2	TRBJ1-1	.	CASGGQKNTEAFF
TRBV9	TRBJ1-1	.	CASSRGILDTEAFF
TRBV4-2	TRBJ2-7	.	CASSHAETADYEQYF
TRBV11-2	TRBJ2-1	TRBD1	CASSLQGASSGYNEQFF
TRBV6-5	TRBJ2-3	TRBD2	CASTRRGLERGLPDTQYF
TRBV5-5	TRBJ1-1	.	CASSYLSVMNTEAFF
TRBV28	TRBJ2-3	TRBD1	CASSSSALRGPRDTQYF
TRBV29-1	TRBJ2-5	.	CSVEGSPQETQYF
TRBV5-1	TRBJ1-1	.	CASSLSVRDTEAFF
TRBV20-1	TRBJ2-3	TRBD2	CSAHLPRAQLAGVYF
TRBV10-3	TRBJ2-7	.	CAISERAANYYEQYF
TRBV7-6	TRBJ2-5	.	CASSLGLWETQYF
TRBV27	TRBJ2-1	.	CASSLGGTSLVAHNEQFF
TRBV2	TRBJ2-5	.	CASGGPEETQYF
TRBV14	TRBJ2-1	TRBD2	CASSQTSGSLNEQFF
TRBV29-1	TRBJ1-1	.	CSAVRSFLNTEAFF
TRBV19	TRBJ1-2	.	CASSTLIPTNYGYTF
TRBV28	TRBJ2-5	.	CASSSRVRDTRETQYF
TRBV5-6	TRBJ2-3	TRBD2	CASSLFGPRETDTQYF
TRBV5-1	TRBJ2-1	TRBD2	CASTSLAGDNEQFF
TRBV6-2/TRBV6-3	TRBJ1-2	.	CASSYREDYGYTF
TRBV14	TRBJ1-1	.	CASSQGRATEAFF
TRBV28	TRBJ1-1	.	CASSPTVVTEAFF
TRBV10-3	TRBJ2-7	TRBD2	CAISPDGLAGSYEQYF
TRBV7-9	TRBJ1-6	.	CASSLASGSPLHF
TRBV7-9	TRBJ2-2	TRBD1	CASSLYYMRTGLVTGELFF
TRBV3-1	TRBJ2-1	.	CASSQVRVGSWGHEQFF
TRBV7-9	TRBJ2-7	.	CASSRWGGLTSYEQYF
TRBV27	TRBJ2-7	.	CASSLRGAEQYF
TRBV7-9	TRBJ2-3	TRBD2	CASSTTPPGLAEPTQYF
TRBV6-6	TRBJ2-1	TRBD2	CASSYSLAYEQFF
TRBV20-1	TRBJ2-5	TRBD1	CSAITGTGGTETQYF
TRBV6-5	TRBJ2-3	TRBD2	CASAQTGGPHTQYF
TRBV18	TRBJ1-6	.	CASSPLKAASPDSPLHF
TRBV20-1	TRBJ1-2	TRBD1	CSARDPRGKGYTF
TRBV11-3	TRBJ2-5	.	CASSLGDLKETQYF
TRBV5-6	TRBJ2-7	TRBD1	CASSLGTGTASYEQYF
TRBV29-1	TRBJ1-2	.	CSVDRTYGYTF
TRBV18	TRBJ2-7	.	CASTTRPGIGYEQYF
TRBV28	TRBJ1-5	TRBD1	CASRRQGANQPQHF
TRBV6-2/TRBV6-3	TRBJ1-4	.	CASSPWDTNEKLFF
TRBV5-5	TRBJ2-7	TRBD1	CASTMTGGIDEQYF
TRBV2	TRBJ1-5	.	CASSEGRVQPQHF
TRBV6-5	TRBJ2-7	.	CASSYSGGWEQYF